This passage covers 3 T cell receptor beta chains from one sample sequenced in a study of spatial heterogeneity in lung cancer. General study findings and limits: In tumors, expanded intratumoral alpha and beta TCR counts tracked mutation counts.

The time point denotes: sample taken at primary tumor resection. TCRdb analysed the 5' RACE reads with MiXCR anew, one entry per CDR3 protein. Of 17,000 or so distinct CDR3 sequences in the sample, 6.5% were seen once. Antigens for these TCRs are unknown. This material consisted of lung tumor tissue, taken at surgery. The receptor source for this set is a female donor with early-stage non-small cell lung cancer.

This clonotype was seen ten or more times. This chain links TRBV20-1 with TRBJ2-5; D is perhaps TRBD1 (8 bases). CDR3 length: 14 amino acids. CDR1 DFQATT and CDR2 SNEGSKA come from the germline V gene (reference sequence). The V and J ends lost 3 bases and 2 bases respectively, with 13 bases between them. The CDR3 bases are TGCAGTGCTAGTAACAGGGGGGGTCAAGAGACCCAGTACTTC. This sequence encodes CSASNRGGQETQYF.

This clonotype was observed many times. The CDR3 here is CASSLEGGHYGYTF. CDR3 in DNA: TGTGCCAGCAGCTTAGAGGGAGGTCACTATGGCTACACCTTC. The rearrangement uses TRBV7-2 and TRBJ1-2; D not certain. V gave up 1 base and J gave up 3 bases, with 9 bases separating them. This CDR3 has 14 amino acids. The V gene's germline CDR1 is SGHTA and CDR2 FQGNSA.

This clonotype appeared many times. Its ends do not fully match the called genes, so a read error is possible. The chain combines TRBV20-1 with TRBJ2-7, with TRBD2 identical over 9 bases. This CDR3 is built from 15 residues. Germline V gene sequence: CDR1 DFQATT, CDR2 SNEGSKA (reference sequence). In DNA, the CDR3 is TGCAGAGCTACCCCCTTAGTAGCGGGAGTCGGCGAGCAGTACTTC. Protein: CRATPLVAGVGEQYF.